The next 3 T cell receptor beta chains were all read from a single sample in a study of blood T cells in healthy people across ages. Combining a sample-barcoded 5' primer with a J-beta primer mix, a second PCR ran for about 7 to 11 cycles. TCRdb called the 5' RACE reads again in MiXCR, with one record for every CDR3 protein. The data hold about 1.7 million distinct CDR3 sequences, with over 25% observed a single time. The sequenced sample was blood. Receptor source: a woman in her 30s in good health.

A few counts support this clonotype. The V and J genes are TRBV21-1 and TRBJ1-5; the D call of TRBD1 is as the table states it, not checked on the DNA. TRBV21-1 is a pseudogene. The CDR3 has 20 amino acids. The CDR3 loop reads CASSKVVKSPIIRSNQPQHF. CDR3 bases: TGTGCCAGCAGCAAAGTGGTCAAGAGCCCCATTATTAGGAGCAATCAGCCCCAGCATTTT.

The chain is built from TRBV5-1 and TRBJ2-1, with 11 bases that match TRBD2. Losses at the gene ends were 4 bases for V and 2 bases for J; bases not matched to a gene: 5. Germline V lookup: CDR1 SGHRS, CDR2 YFSETQ. The CDR3 is made up of 16 amino acids. As DNA, the CDR3 is TGCGCCAGCAGCCCTAGCGGGAGGTCCACCTACAATGAGCAGTTCTTC. It encodes CASSPSGRSTYNEQFF.

The chain employs TRBV5-1 and TRBJ1-5, with D unresolved. CDR1 SGHRS and CDR2 YFSETQ come from the germline V gene. Trimming took off 3 bases at V and 8 bases at J, with 12 bases between the two ends. The CDR3 sequence is 13 residues long. Here the CDR3 DNA reads TGCGCCAGCAGCTCGACACCCACTGAGCCCCAGCATTTT. As protein: CASSSTPTEPQHF.